This T cell receptor beta chain was recovered during a study of shared clonotypes between healthy human individuals. CD8 cells regarded as naive lacked CD45RO, were positively chosen for CCR7, and omitted terminally differentiated effector memory CD45RA+ cells. Produced via immunoSEQ multiplex PCR; TCRdb's table is partial and in-frame only. The table includes fewer than 850,000 clones, 96% detected once. The germline V gene encodes CDR1 SGHNT and CDR2 YENEEA. The trim removed 5 bases at V and 8 bases at J, leaving 9 bases unmatched. The CDR3 covers 14 residues. The TCR comes from a young man in good health. The source material was naive CD8+ T cells sorted from blood. This chain joins TRBV11-3 and TRBJ2-1; TRBD2 agrees at 7 bases. The CDR3 DNA follows: TGTGCCAGCAGCACCTTTACTAGCGAGGATGAGCAGTTCTTC. Its protein is CASSTFTSEDEQFF.